This is a list of T cell receptor beta chains from one sample in a study of molecular identifiers for immune sequencing clone quantification. TCRdb re-derived calls from the PCR reads in MiXCR, one entry per CDR3 protein. Of 250,000 to 350,000 distinct CDR3 sequences detected, about a fifth appear once; the ten largest clones hold roughly 0.8%. The sequenced sample consisted of naive CD8+ T cells from blood, with Jurkat cell RNA spiked in. The receptor set was obtained from a human donor in good health. Some libraries in this study had Jurkat cell RNA spiked in. The CDR3 runs from the conserved cysteine through the conserved F or W. A D gene is named only where the DNA matches it firmly. Expanded clones get a size class; other rows say once, few or many, or leave the size out.

d_call,v_call,j_call,clone_size,cdr3_nt,cdr3_aa
.,TRBV13,TRBJ2-3,many,TGTGCCAGCAGCTTAGTATCGGATACGCAGTATTTT,CASSLVSDTQYF
TRBD2,TRBV7-9,TRBJ2-1,.,TGTGCCAGCAGCTGGGGACGGGGGGACAATGAGCAGTTCTTC,CASSWGRGDNEQFF
.,TRBV6-2/TRBV6-3,TRBJ1-2,many,TGTGCCAGCAGTTACATGCCGATTACTAACTATGGCTACACCTTC,CASSYMPITNYGYTF
.,TRBV4-3,TRBJ2-3,many,TGCGCCAGCAGCCAAGATCAGACAACAGATACGCAGTATTTT,CASSQDQTTDTQYF
.,TRBV4-3,TRBJ1-2,many,TGCGCCAGCAGCCAAGATCGAGTTTCTGGCTATGGCTACACCTTC,CASSQDRVSGYGYTF
.,TRBV11-2,TRBJ2-7,many,TGTGCCAGCAGCTTCGGGACGGACGTGTACTACGAGCAGTACTTC,CASSFGTDVYYEQYF
.,TRBV20-1,TRBJ1-1,many,TGCAGTGCCCCGGTTGGAGCTGAGGCTTTCTTT,CSAPVGAEAFF
TRBD1,TRBV5-5,TRBJ2-7,many,TGTGCCAGCACCACCGAGGGGACAGCCTACGAGCAGTACTTC,CASTTEGTAYEQYF
TRBD2,TRBV15,TRBJ2-3,many,TGTGCCACCAGCAGAGAGGCGGGACTAGCGGGCACAGATACGCAGTATTTT,CATSREAGLAGTDTQYF
.,TRBV4-1,TRBJ2-7,many,TGCGCCAGCAGCCAAGTTCCGGGGACGGAGCAGTACTTC,CASSQVPGTEQYF
TRBD1,TRBV12-3/TRBV12-4,TRBJ1-2,.,TGTGCCAGCAATCCAGGGGGGGGGGCACACTACACCTTC,CASNPGGGAHYTF
.,TRBV7-9,TRBJ2-1,many,TGTGCCAGCAGCTTACCCTCTGGCCTAGAAGTCTACAATGAGCAGTTCTTC,CASSLPSGLEVYNEQFF
.,TRBV27,TRBJ2-3,few,TGTGCCAGCAGTTTAGCCCCTTCACTACCCGCCGTTGAAGCGCAGTATTTT,CASSLAPSLPAVEAQYF
TRBD1,TRBV12-3/TRBV12-4,TRBJ1-1,.,TGTGCCAGCAGTTTATTTGGGGGACAGGGGGTGTTAACTGAAGCTTTCTTT,CASSLFGGQGVLTEAFF
TRBD2,TRBV5-5,TRBJ2-7,many,TGTGCCAGCAGCAACGGACTAGCCCACGAGCAGTACTTC,CASSNGLAHEQYF
TRBD1,TRBV4-3,TRBJ1-4,many,TGCGCCAGCAGCCCGGGACAGGGGTTAGGAGCTAATGAAAAACTGTTTTTT,CASSPGQGLGANEKLFF
.,TRBV10-3,TRBJ2-7,few,TGTGCCATCAGTGAGGAGAGGGGCTCCTACGAGCAGTACTTC,CAISEERGSYEQYF
TRBD2,TRBV6-2/TRBV6-3,TRBJ2-7,few,TGTGCCAGCAGTTACGGTACGGGACTAGCGGGCATACACTCCTACGAGCAGTACTTC,CASSYGTGLAGIHSYEQYF
.,TRBV7-8,TRBJ2-1,.,TGTGCCAGCACCATCGCCCGCTACAATGAGCAGTTCTTC,CASTIARYNEQFF
.,TRBV27,TRBJ2-5,many,TGTGCCAGCAGTTCAAACCTAGGAGAAGAGACCCAGTACTTC,CASSSNLGEETQYF
TRBD2,TRBV7-2,TRBJ2-7,many,TGTGCCAGCAGCTTTGGCGGGGGGCCCTACGAGCAGTACTTC,CASSFGGGPYEQYF
.,TRBV6-5,TRBJ2-7,many,TGTGCCAGCAGTTACACAAACAGGGACTACGAGCAGTACTTC,CASSYTNRDYEQYF
.,TRBV4-3,TRBJ1-1,few,TGCGCCAGCAGCCAAGATCGGGGGCAGGTCAGCACTGAAGCTTTCTTT,CASSQDRGQVSTEAFF
.,TRBV27,TRBJ1-6,many,TGTGCCAGCAGTTTATATGCCCTGCGGAATTCACCCCTCCACTTT,CASSLYALRNSPLHF
.,TRBV7-9,TRBJ2-1,many,TGTGCCAGCAGCTTCCAGTCCAATGAGCAGTTCTTC,CASSFQSNEQFF
.,TRBV20-1,TRBJ1-1,many,TGCAGTGCGGACTCGAACACTGAAGCTTTCTTT,CSADSNTEAFF
TRBD2,TRBV19,TRBJ2-2,many,TGTGCCAGTGGAACTAGCGGGAGCGAAACCGGGGAGCTGTTTTTT,CASGTSGSETGELFF
TRBD2,TRBV20-1,TRBJ2-7,many,TGCAGTGCTTCTGCTAGCGGATACTCCTACGAGCAGTACTTC,CSASASGYSYEQYF
.,TRBV15,TRBJ1-3,many,TGTGCCACCAGCAGAGTTCCTGGAAACACCATATATTTT,CATSRVPGNTIYF
.,TRBV20-1,TRBJ1-2,many,TGCAGTGCCGGATCCGGAGGTTACTATGGCTACACCTTC,CSAGSGGYYGYTF
.,TRBV4-1,TRBJ2-7,.,TGCGCCAGCAGCCAAGTGATTTCGGACAGCTCCTACGAGCAGTACTTC,CASSQVISDSSYEQYF
.,TRBV2,TRBJ1-2,many,TGTGCCAGCCTCGCCAGTAACTATGGCTACACCTTC,CASLASNYGYTF
.,TRBV20-1,TRBJ1-5,many,TGCAGTGCTATAGACAGCCACAATCAGCCCCAGCATTTT,CSAIDSHNQPQHF
.,TRBV7-9,TRBJ2-7,many,TGTGCCAGCAGCTCGGACGTATTCGGTAGCGAGCAGTACTTC,CASSSDVFGSEQYF
TRBD1,TRBV12-3/TRBV12-4,TRBJ2-3,few,TGTGCCAGCAGCCCTCCCCGGGACAGGGAACTCGATACGCAGTATTTT,CASSPPRDRELDTQYF
.,TRBV7-2,TRBJ2-7,many,TGTGCCAGCAGCCCCGCCGGTGGCAGCGCCTACGAGCAGTACTTC,CASSPAGGSAYEQYF
TRBD1,TRBV4-3,TRBJ2-5,many,TGCGCCAGCAGCCAAGATCCACAGGGGAAAGAGACCCAGTACTTC,CASSQDPQGKETQYF
.,TRBV4-3,TRBJ1-1,many,TGCGCCAGCAGCCAAGGGCAGACTGAAGCTTTCTTT,CASSQGQTEAFF
.,TRBV6-2/TRBV6-3,TRBJ2-7,.,TGTGCCAGCAGTCTCGGTCCAGGGGGGAACTACGAGCAGTGCTTC,CASSLGPGGNYEQCF
.,TRBV28,TRBJ2-1,.,TGTGCCAGCAGTTTGATCCCGCAGGGTGAGTCCTTC,CASSLIPQGESF
.,TRBV30,TRBJ2-5,many,TGTGCCTGGAAGGGACCGGGAGTAAAGACCCAGTACTTC,CAWKGPGVKTQYF
.,TRBV20-1,TRBJ1-5,.,TGCAGTGCTAGAGAGTCTTGGGACAAGATTAGCAATCAGCCCCAGCATTTT,CSARESWDKISNQPQHF
.,TRBV19,TRBJ2-7,few,TGTGCCAGTAGTACCCCTATGGGACGGCTCTACGAGCAGTACTTC,CASSTPMGRLYEQYF